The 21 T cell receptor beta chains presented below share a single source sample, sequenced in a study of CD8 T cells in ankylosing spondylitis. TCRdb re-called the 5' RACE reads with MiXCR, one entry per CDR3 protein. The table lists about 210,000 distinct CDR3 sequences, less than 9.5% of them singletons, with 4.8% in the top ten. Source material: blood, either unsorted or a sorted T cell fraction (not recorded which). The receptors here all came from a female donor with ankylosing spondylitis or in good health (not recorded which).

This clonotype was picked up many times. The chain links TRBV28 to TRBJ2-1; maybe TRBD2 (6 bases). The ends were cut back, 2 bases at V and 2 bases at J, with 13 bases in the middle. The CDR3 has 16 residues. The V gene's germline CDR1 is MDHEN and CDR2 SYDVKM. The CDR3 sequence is CASSLTGLQAYNEQFF. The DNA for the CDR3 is TGTGCCAGCAGTTTAACGGGACTTCAAGCCTACAATGAGCAGTTCTTC.

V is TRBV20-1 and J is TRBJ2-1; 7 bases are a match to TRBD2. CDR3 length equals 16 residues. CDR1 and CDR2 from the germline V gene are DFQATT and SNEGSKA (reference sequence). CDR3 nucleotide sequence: TGCTGCTCCTCGGATTCGGCTAGCGGATTGCACAATGAGCAGTTCTTC. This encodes CCSSDSASGLHNEQFF.

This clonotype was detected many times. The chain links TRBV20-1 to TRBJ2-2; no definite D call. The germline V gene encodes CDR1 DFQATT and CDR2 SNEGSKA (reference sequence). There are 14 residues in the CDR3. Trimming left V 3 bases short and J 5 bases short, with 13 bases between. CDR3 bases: TGCAGTGCTAGTGACCCTCGAAGAACCGGGGAGCTGTTTTTT. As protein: CSASDPRRTGELFF.

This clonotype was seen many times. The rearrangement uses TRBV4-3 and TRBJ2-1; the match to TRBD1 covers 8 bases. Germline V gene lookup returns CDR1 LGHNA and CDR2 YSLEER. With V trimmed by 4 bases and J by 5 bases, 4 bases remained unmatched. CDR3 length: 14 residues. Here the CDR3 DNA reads TGCGCCAGCAGCCTCAGGGGGCGGCACAATGAGCAGTTCTTC. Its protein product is CASSLRGRHNEQFF.

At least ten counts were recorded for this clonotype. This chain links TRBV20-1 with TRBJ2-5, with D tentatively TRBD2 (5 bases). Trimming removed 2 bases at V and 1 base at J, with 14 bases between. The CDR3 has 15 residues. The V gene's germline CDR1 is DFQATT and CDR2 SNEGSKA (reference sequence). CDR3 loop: CSARPGTTSQETQYF. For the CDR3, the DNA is TGCAGTGCTAGACCCGGCACCACTAGCCAAGAGACCCAGTACTTC.

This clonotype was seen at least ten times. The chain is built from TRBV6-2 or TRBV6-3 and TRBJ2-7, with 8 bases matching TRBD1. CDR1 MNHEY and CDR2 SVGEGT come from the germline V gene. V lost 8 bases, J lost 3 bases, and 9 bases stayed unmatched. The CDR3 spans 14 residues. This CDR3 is CASHGDRTDYEQYF. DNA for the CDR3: TGTGCCAGCCATGGGGACAGGACTGACTACGAGCAGTACTTC.

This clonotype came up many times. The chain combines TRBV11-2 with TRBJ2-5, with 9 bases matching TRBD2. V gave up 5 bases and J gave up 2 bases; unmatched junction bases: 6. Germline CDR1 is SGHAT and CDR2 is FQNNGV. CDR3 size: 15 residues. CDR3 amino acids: CASSPNSGGQETQYF. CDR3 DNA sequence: TGTGCCAGCAGCCCCAATAGCGGGGGTCAAGAGACCCAGTACTTC.

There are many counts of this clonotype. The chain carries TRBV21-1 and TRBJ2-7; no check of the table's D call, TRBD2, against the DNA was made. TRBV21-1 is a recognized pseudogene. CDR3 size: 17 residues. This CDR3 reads CASSNREREAPSYEQYF. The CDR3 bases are TGTGCCAGCAGCAATAGGGAGCGGGAGGCCCCCTCCTACGAGCAGTACTTC.

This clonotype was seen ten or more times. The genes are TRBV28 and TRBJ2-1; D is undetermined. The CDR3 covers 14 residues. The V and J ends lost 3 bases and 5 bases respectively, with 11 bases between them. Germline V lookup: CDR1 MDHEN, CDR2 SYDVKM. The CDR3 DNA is TGTGCCAGCAGTTTTAGGTACACAAACAATGAGCAGTTCTTC. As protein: CASSFRYTNNEQFF.

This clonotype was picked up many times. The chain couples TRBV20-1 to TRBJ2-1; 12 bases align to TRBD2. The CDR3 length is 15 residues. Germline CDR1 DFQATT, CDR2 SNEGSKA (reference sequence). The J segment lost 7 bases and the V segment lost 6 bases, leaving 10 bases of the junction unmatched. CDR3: CSAVETSGRRNEQFF. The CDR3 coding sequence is TGCAGTGCAGTGGAGACTAGCGGGAGAAGGAATGAGCAGTTCTTC.

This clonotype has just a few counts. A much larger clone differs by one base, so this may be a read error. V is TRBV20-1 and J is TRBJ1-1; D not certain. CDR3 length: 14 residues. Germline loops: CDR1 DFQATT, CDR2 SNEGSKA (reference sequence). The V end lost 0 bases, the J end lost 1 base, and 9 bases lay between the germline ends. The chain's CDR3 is CSAREPTRNTEAFF. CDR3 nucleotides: TGCAGTGCTAGAGAACCGACTAGGAACACTGAAGCTTTCTTT.

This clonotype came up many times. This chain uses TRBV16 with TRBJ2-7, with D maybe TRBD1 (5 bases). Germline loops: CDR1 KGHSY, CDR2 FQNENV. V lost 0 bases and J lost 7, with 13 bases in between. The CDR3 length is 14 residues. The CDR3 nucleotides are TGTGCCAGCAGCCAATCTGGCAGGGCCGGGGAGCAGTACTTC. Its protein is CASSQSGRAGEQYF.

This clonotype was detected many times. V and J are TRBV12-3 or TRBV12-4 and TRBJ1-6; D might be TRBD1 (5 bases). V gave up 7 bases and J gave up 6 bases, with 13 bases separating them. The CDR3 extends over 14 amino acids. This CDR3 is CASTWGRTNSPLHF. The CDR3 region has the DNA TGTGCCAGCACCTGGGGCAGGACTAATTCACCCCTCCACTTT.

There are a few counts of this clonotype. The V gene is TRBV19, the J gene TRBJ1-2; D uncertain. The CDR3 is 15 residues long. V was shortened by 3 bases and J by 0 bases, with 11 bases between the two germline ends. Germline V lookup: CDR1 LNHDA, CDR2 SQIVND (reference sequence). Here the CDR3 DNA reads TGTGCCAGTAGTATTAAGGGATCCGCTAACTATGGCTACACCTTC. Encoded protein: CASSIKGSANYGYTF.

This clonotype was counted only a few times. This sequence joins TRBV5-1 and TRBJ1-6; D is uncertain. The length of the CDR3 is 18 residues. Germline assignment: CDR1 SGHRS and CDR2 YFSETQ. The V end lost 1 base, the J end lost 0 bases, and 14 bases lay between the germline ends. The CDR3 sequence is CASSLISGGSSYNSPLHF. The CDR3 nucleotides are TGCGCCAGCAGCTTGATCTCGGGAGGGAGCTCCTATAATTCACCCCTCCACTTT.

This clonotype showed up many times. The CDR3: CASSYPGNEKLFF. The CDR3 nucleotides read TGTGCCAGCAGTTATCCGGGCAACGAAAAACTGTTTTTT. This chain joins TRBV6-5 and TRBJ1-4; D is undetermined. Germline V gene lookup returns CDR1 MNHEY and CDR2 SVGAGI. This CDR3 is 13 amino acids long. Trimming pared 3 bases from V and 8 bases from J, leaving 10 bases between.

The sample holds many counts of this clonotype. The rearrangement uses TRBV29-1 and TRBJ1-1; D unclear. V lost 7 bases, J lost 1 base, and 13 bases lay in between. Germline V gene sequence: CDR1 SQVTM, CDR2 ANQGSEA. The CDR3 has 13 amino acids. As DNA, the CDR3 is TGCAGCGCCCGGAGGGATTGGAACACTGAAGCTTTCTTT. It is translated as CSARRDWNTEAFF. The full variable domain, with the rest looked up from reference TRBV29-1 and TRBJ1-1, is SAVISQKPSRDICQRGTSLTIQCQVDSQVTMMFWYRQQPGQSLTLIATANQGSEATYESGFVIDKFPISRPNLTFSTLTVSNMSPEDSSIYLCSARRDWNTEAFFGQGTRLTVV.

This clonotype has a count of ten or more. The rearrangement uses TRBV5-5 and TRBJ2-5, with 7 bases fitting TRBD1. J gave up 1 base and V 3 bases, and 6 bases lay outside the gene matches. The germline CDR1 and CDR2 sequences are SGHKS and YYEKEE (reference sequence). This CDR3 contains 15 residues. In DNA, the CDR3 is TGTGCCAGCAGCTCTACTGGGACAGTCCAAGAGACCCAGTACTTC. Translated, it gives CASSSTGTVQETQYF.

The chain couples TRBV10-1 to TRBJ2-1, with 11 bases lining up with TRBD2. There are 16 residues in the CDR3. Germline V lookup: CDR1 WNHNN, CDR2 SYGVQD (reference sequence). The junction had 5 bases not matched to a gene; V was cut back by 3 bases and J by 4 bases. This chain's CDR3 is CASSDGGLAEYNEQFF. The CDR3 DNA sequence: TGCGCCAGCAGTGACGGGGGACTAGCGGAGTACAATGAGCAGTTCTTC.

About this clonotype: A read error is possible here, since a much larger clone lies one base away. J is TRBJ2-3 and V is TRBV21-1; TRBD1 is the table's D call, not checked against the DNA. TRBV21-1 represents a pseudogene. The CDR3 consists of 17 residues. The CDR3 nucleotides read TGTGCCAGCAGCAAAGTATTGCGGGACGAGGAAACATATACGCAGTATTTT. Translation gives CASSKVLRDEETYTQYF.

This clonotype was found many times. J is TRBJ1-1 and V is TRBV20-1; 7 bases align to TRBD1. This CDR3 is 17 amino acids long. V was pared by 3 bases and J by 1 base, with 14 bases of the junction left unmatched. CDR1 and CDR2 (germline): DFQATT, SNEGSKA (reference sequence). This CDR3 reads CSASGNLRGERNTEAFF. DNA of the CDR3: TGCAGTGCTAGCGGGAACCTCAGGGGGGAGAGGAACACTGAAGCTTTCTTT.